A single sample is the source of the 21 T cell receptor beta chains below, sequenced in a study of blood T cell repertoires in COVID-19. TCRdb keeps only in-frame clones here, not all; method: immunoSEQ multiplex PCR. The sample has more than 300,000 clones; roughly 90% are singletons. Input material: peripheral blood. All receptors come from a woman between 35 and 50 years old with COVID-19, enrolled during active disease.

V is TRBV21-1 and J is TRBJ1-1. TRBV21-1 is flagged as a pseudogene. The CDR3 runs to 16 residues. CDR3 DNA: TGTGCCAGCAGCAAAATCAACCTCAGACGGGACACTGAAGCTTTCTTT. Amino acid sequence: CASSKINLRRDTEAFF.

This chain connects TRBV4-1 to TRBJ2-6; TRBD1 matches at 7 bases. There are 17 residues in the CDR3. Germline V CDR1 and CDR2: MGHRA, YSYEKL. V lost 6 bases and J lost 0; bases outside the gene matches: 8. CDR3 loop: CASRPGQRLSGANVLTF. The CDR3 coding sequence is TGCGCCAGCAGGCCGGGACAGCGCCTCTCTGGGGCCAACGTCCTGACTTTC.

J is TRBJ2-1 and V is TRBV19; the match to TRBD2 covers 8 bases. Trimming cost V 4 bases and J 8 bases; bases outside gene matches: 7. Germline V lookup: CDR1 LNHDA, CDR2 SQIVND (reference sequence). The CDR3 spans 14 residues. This CDR3 reads CASSKTGGAHEQFF. As DNA, the CDR3 is TGTGCCAGTAGTAAAACCGGGGGGGCCCATGAGCAGTTCTTC. Combining the CDR3 with reference TRBV19 and TRBJ2-1 gives the whole variable domain DGGITQSPKYLFRKEGQNVTLSCEQNLNHDAMYWYRQDPGQGLRLIYYSQIVNDFQKGDIAEGYSVSREKKESFPLTVTSAQKNPTAFYLCASSKTGGAHEQFFGPGTRLTVL.

This clone was seen a single time. V gene TRBV10-3 combines with J gene TRBJ2-3; TRBD2 aligns across 8 bases. This CDR3 spans 14 amino acids. V was pared by 8 bases and J by 1 base, with 5 bases of the junction left unmatched. CDR1 and CDR2 (germline): ENHRY, SYGVKD. The CDR3: CAIGKTSGTDTQYF. In DNA, the CDR3 is TGTGCCATCGGTAAGACTAGCGGCACAGATACGCAGTATTTT.

V is TRBV24-1 and J is TRBJ2-7; the match to TRBD1 covers 7 bases. From germline, CDR1 is KGHDR and CDR2 SFDVKD. J lost 6 bases, V lost 3 bases, and 7 bases had no gene match. The CDR3 runs 14 residues. The CDR3 region is CATSDPRGRGEQYF. The CDR3 DNA is TGTGCCACCAGTGATCCGAGGGGGCGCGGCGAGCAGTACTTC.

The genes are TRBV5-1 and TRBJ2-2; D remains unclear. This CDR3 is built from 15 residues. Germline loops: CDR1 SGHRS, CDR2 YFSETQ. V lost 4 bases to trimming and J lost 5 bases, with 15 bases between them. CDR3 amino acids: CASSEPGHRTGELFF. In nucleotides, the CDR3 is TGCGCCAGCAGCGAACCAGGCCATCGGACCGGGGAGCTGTTTTTT.

V gene TRBV5-1 combines with J gene TRBJ2-5; TRBD2 matches 7 bases. This CDR3 is 17 amino acids long. V was clipped by 0 bases and J by 5 bases; unmatched bases: 13. CDR1 is SGHRS and CDR2 is YFSETQ in the germline V gene. The CDR3 nucleotides read TGCGCCAGCAGCTTGGAAGGGGCAGGGAGGGACTGGGAGACCCAGTACTTC. Translating it yields CASSLEGAGRDWETQYF.

The V call is TRBV30, the J call TRBJ2-1, with 12 bases matching TRBD2. V shed 5 bases and J 8 bases; nucleotides not matched to a gene: 4. The CDR3 contains 13 residues. The V gene's germline CDR1 is GTSNPN and CDR2 SVGIG (reference sequence). CDR3 residues: CAWETSGSHEQFF. DNA for the CDR3: TGTGCCTGGGAGACTAGCGGGAGCCATGAGCAGTTCTTC.

V is TRBV7-3 and J is TRBJ1-1, with D possibly being TRBD1 (5 bases). Trimming cost V 5 bases and J 5 bases, with 12 bases left between them. CDR3 size: 13 residues. Germline CDR1 SGHTA, CDR2 FQGTGA. CDR3 loop: CASSPRAGTEAFF. The CDR3, as DNA: TGTGCCAGCAGCCCGCGTGCAGGGACTGAAGCTTTCTTT.

The chain carries TRBV6-2 or TRBV6-3 and TRBJ1-5; 7 bases agree with TRBD1. Trimming removed 6 bases from V and 0 bases from J; junction bases left unmatched: 8. The CDR3 sequence is 16 residues long. Germline CDR1 reads MNHEY; CDR2 reads SVGEGT. CDR3 nucleotide sequence: TGTGCCAGCAGCTGGGGACAGCTGAATAGCAATCAGCCCCAGCATTTT. Translating it yields CASSWGQLNSNQPQHF.

The chain links TRBV6-5 to TRBJ2-1; the match to TRBD2 covers 9 bases. The germline V gene encodes CDR1 MNHEY and CDR2 SVGAGI. V lost 5 bases and J lost 10; bases outside the gene matches: 0. This CDR3 contains 11 residues. The CDR3 sequence: CASSLAGEQFF. CDR3 DNA: TGTGCCAGCAGTCTAGCGGGGGAGCAGTTCTTC.

As to this clone: Other DNA sequences in this sample translate to the same CDR3. V usage is TRBV3-1 (or the pseudogene TRBV3-2) and J usage is TRBJ2-5; 12 bases agree with TRBD2. CDR3 length equals 15 residues. The V gene's germline CDR1 is LGHDT and CDR2 YNNKEL (reference sequence). The trim removed 4 bases at V and 2 bases at J, leaving 2 bases unmatched. CDR3 DNA sequence: TGTGCCAGCAGCCTGGGACTAGCGGGTCAAGAGACCCAGTACTTC. Translation gives CASSLGLAGQETQYF.

This rearrangement joins TRBV6-6 to TRBJ2-1; possibly TRBD1 for D (5 bases). The germline gives CDR1 MNHNY, CDR2 SVGAGI (reference sequence). The V end was cut by 2 bases, the J end by 6 bases, with 11 bases between. This CDR3 is 14 amino acids long. In nucleotides, the CDR3 is TGTGCCAGCAGTTACCAGGGAAGCAGCAATGAGCAGTTCTTC. It yields the protein CASSYQGSSNEQFF.

The sample holds one count of this clone. This sequence joins TRBV5-4 and TRBJ1-2; possibly TRBD1 for D (6 bases). The germline V gene has CDR1 SGHNT and CDR2 YYREEE (reference sequence). Trimming cost V 4 bases and J 4 bases, with 14 bases left between them. The CDR3 sequence is 14 residues long. The CDR3: CASSRGGAAYGYTF. CDR3 nucleotide sequence: TGTGCCAGCAGCCGTGGGGGGGCGGCCTATGGCTACACCTTC.

The V call is TRBV7-9, the J call TRBJ1-4; D not certain. V was shortened by 4 bases and J by 6 bases, with 12 bases between the two germline ends. The CDR3 length is 14 residues. Germline-derived CDR1 and CDR2 are SEHNR and FQNEAQ (reference sequence). The CDR3 region has the DNA TGTGCCAGCAGCTCACAGAAGTGGGATGAAAAACTGTTTTTT. It translates to CASSSQKWDEKLFF.

The chain uses TRBV3-1 (or the pseudogene TRBV3-2) and TRBJ1-2, with TRBD1 as a possible D gene (5 bases). The length of the CDR3 is 16 residues. The V gene lost 2 bases and the J gene lost 5 bases, with 18 bases spanning the gap. The V gene's germline CDR1 is LGHDT and CDR2 YNNKEL (reference sequence). CDR3 residues: CASSQLDSTVDYGYTF. CDR3 in DNA: TGTGCCAGCAGCCAACTAGACAGCACGGTGGATTATGGCTACACCTTC.

A few counts support this clone. This chain joins TRBV6-5 and TRBJ1-6, with TRBD1 matching 11 bases. With V trimmed by 6 bases and J by 7 bases, 5 bases remained unmatched. The CDR3 contains 15 residues. Germline V gene sequence: CDR1 MNHEY, CDR2 SVGAGI. The CDR3 coding sequence is TGTGCCAGCAGGCGGGACAGGGGGGAAAATTCACCCCTCCACTTT. Its protein product is CASRRDRGENSPLHF.

This chain connects TRBV30 to TRBJ2-3; D is undetermined. Trimming left V 3 bases short and J 3 bases short, with 10 bases between. The CDR3 sequence is 13 residues long. Germline CDR1 and CDR2: GTSNPN and SVGIG (reference sequence). The CDR3 loop is CAWRRGPTDTQYF. CDR3 in DNA: TGTGCCTGGAGGCGCGGCCCGACAGATACGCAGTATTTT.

V gene TRBV13 combines with J gene TRBJ2-4, with a weak D call TRBD2 (5 bases). Germline CDR1 PRHDT, CDR2 FYEKMQ (reference sequence). CDR3 size: 14 residues. With 1 base removed from V and 6 bases from J, the gap between germline ends came to 10 bases. CDR3 amino acids: CASSLVRGGNIQYF. The CDR3 DNA follows: TGTGCCAGCAGCTTAGTCAGAGGAGGAAACATTCAGTACTTC. The full variable domain, completed using reference TRBV13 and TRBJ2-4, is AAGVIQSPRHLIKEKRETATLKCYPIPRHDTVYWYQQGPGQDPQFLISFYEKMQSDKGSIPDRFSAQQFSDYHSELNMSSLELGDSALYFCASSLVRGGNIQYFGAGTRLSVL.

This clone has just one count. The rearrangement links TRBV29-1 to TRBJ2-5, with D possibly TRBD1 on 6 matching bases. Trimming shortened V by 8 bases and J by 3 bases, and 19 bases separated the two germline ends. The CDR3 loop spans 14 amino acids. Germline V CDR1 and CDR2: SQVTM, ANQGSEA. CDR3 DNA sequence: TGCAGCTTCGCCAGAGGGACACTTGAAGAGACCCAGTACTTC. This gives the protein CSFARGTLEETQYF.

The rearrangement uses TRBV27 and TRBJ1-4, with TRBD1 identical over 8 bases. Germline CDR1 is MNHEY and CDR2 is SMNVEV (reference sequence). This CDR3 contains 15 residues. Trimming cost V 4 bases and J 5 bases; bases outside gene matches: 6. For the CDR3, the DNA is TGTGCCAGCAGTTACTGGGGGACAGGAAATGAAAAACTGTTTTTT. Encoded protein: CASSYWGTGNEKLFF.